The rows below give T cell receptor beta chains drawn from one sample of a study of cytomegalovirus exposure and HLA in healthy donors. Here immunoSEQ multiplex PCR was the method, and the copy in TCRdb shows in-frame clones only, minus some. The sample lists roughly 130,000 clones, 86% seen once, with roughly 3% in the top ten. The sequencing sample was made of PBMCs. Receptors were obtained from a man younger than 35 in good health and CMV-seronegative. Both conserved end residues are trimmed from each CDR3. A clone size is listed for some rows: how often the clone was seen (once, few, many), or a class if it is expanded.

CDR3aa: ASSPRQGLATGANVLT
abundance: many
v_gene: TRBV5-6
j_gene: TRBJ2-6

CDR3aa: ASSLVGAGLYSYEQY
abundance: .
v_gene: TRBV11-2
j_gene: TRBJ2-7

CDR3aa: ASSVGGTRGNEQY
abundance: .
v_gene: TRBV9
j_gene: TRBJ2-7

CDR3aa: ASSPRVGQQETQY
abundance: .
v_gene: TRBV5-8
j_gene: TRBJ2-5

CDR3aa: ASSQVTRQAHSPLH
abundance: .
v_gene: TRBV4-2
j_gene: TRBJ1-6

CDR3aa: ASSPQGANEQY
abundance: once
v_gene: TRBV18
j_gene: TRBJ2-7

CDR3aa: ATSRGDRVYGYT
abundance: .
v_gene: TRBV15
j_gene: TRBJ1-2

CDR3aa: ASSQTSGSGRGGDEAF
abundance: once
v_gene: TRBV4-3
j_gene: TRBJ1-1

CDR3aa: ASSPRTGGTEAF
abundance: .
v_gene: TRBV7-9
j_gene: TRBJ1-1

CDR3aa: ASSLSWGREAF
abundance: once
v_gene: TRBV5-6
j_gene: TRBJ1-1

CDR3aa: ASRGQRGSGELF
abundance: few
v_gene: TRBV6-1
j_gene: TRBJ2-2

CDR3aa: ASSSRGVADTQY
abundance: .
v_gene: TRBV7-6
j_gene: TRBJ2-3

CDR3aa: ASSLTSTNEKLF
abundance: .
v_gene: TRBV11-2
j_gene: TRBJ1-4

CDR3aa: ASRRLEETQY
abundance: .
v_gene: TRBV25-1
j_gene: TRBJ2-5

CDR3aa: ASSLRGTGPNEQF
abundance: .
v_gene: TRBV7-2
j_gene: TRBJ2-1

CDR3aa: ASAARGSTDTQY
abundance: once
v_gene: TRBV5-8
j_gene: TRBJ2-3

CDR3aa: ASSLYRADTQY
abundance: .
v_gene: TRBV7-8
j_gene: TRBJ2-3

CDR3aa: AISESNRVEETQY
abundance: .
v_gene: TRBV10-3
j_gene: TRBJ2-5

CDR3aa: ASSLGGYEQY
abundance: .
v_gene: TRBV5-4
j_gene: TRBJ2-7

CDR3aa: ASSSPVHEQF
abundance: .
v_gene: TRBV7-8
j_gene: TRBJ2-1

CDR3aa: ASSSGIGMNTEAF
abundance: .
v_gene: TRBV7-2
j_gene: TRBJ1-1

CDR3aa: ASSGGAGAGNEQF
abundance: .
v_gene: TRBV9
j_gene: TRBJ2-1

CDR3aa: ASSLGRIAGGPYADTQY
abundance: .
v_gene: TRBV5-6
j_gene: TRBJ2-3

CDR3aa: ASGPYNEQF
abundance: .
v_gene: TRBV27
j_gene: TRBJ2-1

CDR3aa: ASTRSPQETQY
abundance: .
v_gene: TRBV9
j_gene: TRBJ2-5

CDR3aa: ASSQGPRYT
abundance: .
v_gene: TRBV4-3
j_gene: TRBJ1-2

CDR3aa: ANSRDRGPGEQF
abundance: .
v_gene: TRBV7-8
j_gene: TRBJ2-1

CDR3aa: ASSRIGTDDEQY
abundance: few
v_gene: TRBV4-2
j_gene: TRBJ2-7

CDR3aa: ASSLSAQGGGYT
abundance: .
v_gene: TRBV11-2
j_gene: TRBJ1-2

CDR3aa: ASSQHIPGQGQFNEQY
abundance: .
v_gene: TRBV4-3
j_gene: TRBJ2-7

CDR3aa: ASSQGPRTNTEAF
abundance: .
v_gene: TRBV4-1
j_gene: TRBJ1-1

CDR3aa: ASRTNGGLTTGELF
abundance: .
v_gene: TRBV5-6
j_gene: TRBJ2-2

CDR3aa: ASSEARAAAGANVLT
abundance: .
v_gene: TRBV2
j_gene: TRBJ2-6

CDR3aa: ASSGGLPREQY
abundance: .
v_gene: TRBV6-5
j_gene: TRBJ2-7

CDR3aa: ASSLARQHTEAF
abundance: .
v_gene: TRBV7-8
j_gene: TRBJ1-1

CDR3aa: ASSLQGDSYEQY
abundance: .
v_gene: TRBV13
j_gene: TRBJ2-7

CDR3aa: ASSLSTSGEQF
abundance: .
v_gene: TRBV7-9
j_gene: TRBJ2-1